The 29 T cell receptor beta chains below were found in one sample sequenced in a study of T-cell memory formation after mild COVID-19. Each CDR3 protein gets one entry after TCRdb re-called the 5' RACE reads with MiXCR. The table lists a few hundred thousand distinct CDR3 sequences, 13% to 15% of them singletons, with roughly a fifth in the top ten. Sequenced sample: PBMCs or a T cell subset sorted from them (not recorded which). The receptor set was obtained from a man between 18 and 35 years old who had mild COVID-19 (a few samples of this study predate the infection). Cell type and time point are not known.

This chain connects TRBV7-2 to TRBJ2-1, with 7 positions matching TRBD2. Germline V lookup: CDR1 SGHTA, CDR2 FQGNSA. J lost 6 bases, V lost 4 bases, and 6 bases had no gene match. There are 14 residues in the CDR3. CDR3 in amino acids: CASSSLTSSNEQFF. The CDR3 bases are TGTGCCAGCAGCTCCTTGACTAGCTCCAATGAGCAGTTCTTC.

The sample holds many counts of this clonotype. The rearrangement links TRBV7-2 to TRBJ1-2; 7 bases line up with TRBD1. Germline CDR1 reads SGHTA; CDR2 reads FQGNSA. The CDR3 has 15 amino acids. V was pared by 4 bases and J by 4 bases, with 9 bases of the junction left unmatched. CDR3 sequence: CASSSHQGQSYGYTF. CDR3 DNA sequence: TGTGCCAGCAGCTCCCACCAGGGACAGAGCTATGGCTACACCTTC.

The chain couples TRBV20-1 to TRBJ2-4; 9 bases fit TRBD1. The CDR3 covers 14 residues. Germline V gene sequence: CDR1 DFQATT, CDR2 SNEGSKA (reference sequence). After removal of 5 bases from V and 6 bases from J, the junction contained 8 bases not matched to a gene. As DNA, the CDR3 is TGCAGTGCTCCACCGCAACAGGGGGCAAACATTCAGTACTTC. It specifies CSAPPQQGANIQYF.

The CDR3 DNA reads TGTGCCAACCGGGGCTCTTTCACAGATACGCAGTATTTT. Translating gives CANRGSFTDTQYF. V and J are TRBV2 and TRBJ2-3; the D gene could be TRBD1 or TRBD2 (5 bases each). The CDR3 spans 13 residues. Trimming removed 10 bases at V and 2 bases at J, with 13 bases between. The germline V gene encodes CDR1 SNHLY and CDR2 FYNNEI. Variable domain in full (rest from reference TRBV2 and TRBJ2-3): EPEVTQTPSHQVTQMGQEVILRCVPISNHLYFYWYRQILGQKVEFLVSFYNNEISEKSEIFDDQFSVERPDGSNFTLKIRSTKLEDSAMYFCANRGSFTDTQYFGPGTRLTVL.

The chain couples TRBV5-1 to TRBJ2-3; 11 nucleotides agree with TRBD2. Germline assignment: CDR1 SGHRS and CDR2 YFSETQ. Germline trimming cut 4 bases from V and 0 bases from J; bases unmatched to any gene: 7. The CDR3 spans 17 residues. CDR3 DNA sequence: TGCGCCAGCAGCACTAGCGGGGGTTCAGCTAGCACAGATACGCAGTATTTT. The encoded protein is CASSTSGGSASTDTQYF.

This clonotype was picked up a small number of times. This chain joins TRBV7-9 and TRBJ2-3, with TRBD2 matching 8 bases. Germline CDR1 SEHNR, CDR2 FQNEAQ (reference sequence). The CDR3 runs to 15 residues. Losses at the gene ends were 3 bases for V and 5 bases for J; bases not matched to a gene: 7. For the CDR3, the DNA is TGTGCCAGCAGCTTCCGCGGGGGGAGGATAGATACGCAGTATTTT. Protein sequence: CASSFRGGRIDTQYF. The whole variable domain, remainder taken from reference TRBV7-9 and TRBJ2-3, is DTGVSQNPRHKITKRGQNVTFRCDPISEHNRLYWYRQTLGQGPEFLTYFQNEAQLEKSRLLSDRFSAERPKGSFSTLEIQRTEQGDSAMYLCASSFRGGRIDTQYFGPGTRLTVL.

At least ten counts were recorded for this clonotype. The V call is TRBV7-8, the J call TRBJ2-2; D possibly corresponds to TRBD2 (5 bases). Germline V lookup: CDR1 SGHVS, CDR2 FQNEAQ. Trimming took 4 bases from V and 3 from J, leaving 9 bases between them. This CDR3 region has 14 residues. The DNA for the CDR3 is TGTGCCAGCAGCTCGGACGGGGACACCGGGGAGCTGTTTTTT. The encoded protein is CASSSDGDTGELFF.

This clonotype has just a few counts. This chain uses TRBV7-9 with TRBJ1-6, with 8 bases aligning to TRBD1. Germline CDR1 and CDR2: SEHNR and FQNEAQ (reference sequence). The trim removed 6 bases at V and 7 bases at J, leaving 8 bases unmatched. The CDR3 has 15 residues. This chain's CDR3 is CASSFTGGKNSPLHF. DNA of the CDR3: TGTGCCAGCAGTTTTACAGGGGGAAAAAATTCACCCCTCCACTTT.

The chain recombines TRBV18 with TRBJ2-7; D might be TRBD1 (7 bases). Per germline, CDR1 KGHSH and CDR2 LQKENI. The CDR3 sequence is 15 residues long. CDR3 nucleotide sequence: TGTGCCAGATCACCGGGCAGGACAGGAGGGGACGAGCAGTACGTC. Encoded protein: CARSPGRTGGDEQYV.

The chain links TRBV7-2 to TRBJ1-3, with a tentative D call TRBD1 (6 bases). Germline CDR1 reads SGHTA; CDR2 reads FQGNSA. The length of the CDR3 is 14 residues. With 6 bases removed from V and 1 base from J, the gap between germline ends came to 10 bases. The CDR3 region is CASRRGVSGNTIYF. The CDR3 bases are TGTGCCAGCAGAAGGGGGGTATCTGGAAACACCATATATTTT. Using reference TRBV7-2 and TRBJ1-3 for the parts outside the CDR3, the full variable domain is GAGVSQSPSNKVTEKGKDVELRCDPISGHTALYWYRQSLGQGLEFLIYFQGNSAPDKSGLPSDRFSAERTGGSVSTLTIQRTQQEDSAVYLCASRRGVSGNTIYFGEGSWLTVV.

This clonotype appeared a few times. The V and J genes are TRBV20-1 and TRBJ2-7; 7 nucleotides match TRBD1. From germline, CDR1 is DFQATT and CDR2 SNEGSKA (reference sequence). J lost 1 base, V lost 4 bases, and 1 base had no gene match. CDR3 length: 12 residues. CDR3 DNA sequence: TGCAGTGCTATGGGACAGTCCTACGAGCAGTACTTC. Residues: CSAMGQSYEQYF.

This clonotype has just a few counts. This chain connects TRBV4-1 to TRBJ2-7; 7 nucleotides line up with TRBD1. The V gene end was trimmed by 4 bases and the J gene end by 3 bases; junction bases not matched to a gene: 9. CDR1 and CDR2 (germline): MGHRA, YSYEKL. The CDR3 consists of 15 residues. The CDR3 DNA sequence: TGCGCCAGCAGCCTGGGGACAGTGGCCTACTACGAGCAGTACTTC. It yields the protein CASSLGTVAYYEQYF.

This clonotype was seen a few times. V gene TRBV30 combines with J gene TRBJ2-2; TRBD2 might be the D (6 bases). The CDR3 contains 13 residues. CDR1 GTSNPN and CDR2 SVGIG come from the germline V gene (reference sequence). Trimming stripped 2 bases from V and 6 bases from J, with 10 bases between. CDR3 in amino acids: CAWSPGEAGELFF. CDR3 bases: TGTGCCTGGAGTCCTGGGGAGGCCGGGGAGCTGTTTTTT.

This clonotype showed up just a few times. The chain recombines TRBV11-2 with TRBJ2-4, with TRBD2 identical over 9 bases. The CDR3 loop spans 17 amino acids. Germline trimming cut 0 bases from V and 5 bases from J; bases unmatched to any gene: 8. Germline V gene lookup returns CDR1 SGHAT and CDR2 FQNNGV. This chain's CDR3 is CASSLDRRSGGQNIQYF. CDR3 sequence (DNA): TGTGCCAGCAGCTTAGATCGCAGGAGCGGGGGGCAAAACATTCAGTACTTC.

This clonotype came up many times. The gene calls are TRBV5-1 and TRBJ2-3; 9 bases line up with TRBD1. Germline V gene lookup returns CDR1 SGHRS and CDR2 YFSETQ. Trimming cost V 4 bases and J 6 bases; bases outside gene matches: 12. There are 16 residues in the CDR3. The CDR3 loop is CASSHGQGYVLDTQYF. CDR3 coding DNA: TGCGCCAGCAGCCACGGACAGGGGTATGTGTTGGATACGCAGTATTTT.

The chain is built from TRBV6-5 and TRBJ1-3, with 9 bases identical to TRBD1. V dropped 2 bases and J dropped 1; count of bases not matched to a gene: 6. Germline lookup yields CDR1 MNHEY and CDR2 SVGAGI. The length of the CDR3 is 17 residues. The CDR3 DNA follows: TGTGCCAGCAGTTACCGGACAGGGGAAAGGTCTGGAAACACCATATATTTT. Translation: CASSYRTGERSGNTIYF.

This clonotype has more than one count but fewer than ten. The chain recombines TRBV7-2 with TRBJ1-3; no clear D gene. The CDR3 loop spans 15 amino acids. With 1 base removed from V and 4 bases from J, the gap between germline ends came to 11 bases. CDR1 is SGHTA, CDR2 FQGNSA, per germline. This CDR3 reads CASSLGIGRGNTIYF. The CDR3 coding sequence is TGTGCCAGCAGCTTAGGAATCGGGAGGGGAAACACCATATATTTT.

The chain carries TRBV24-1 and TRBJ1-1; D might be TRBD1 (5 bases). Germline loops: CDR1 KGHDR, CDR2 SFDVKD. V was trimmed by 7 bases and J by 5 bases, leaving 13 bases between them. CDR3 size: 13 residues. This CDR3 is CATSGAGRTEAFF. CDR3 nucleotide sequence: TGTGCCACCAGCGGGGCCGGGCGGACTGAAGCTTTCTTT.

V is TRBV9 and J is TRBJ2-1; D remains ambiguous. Per the germline V gene, CDR1 is SGDLS and CDR2 is YYNGEE. The CDR3 spans 15 residues. Between the trimmed V and J ends, which lost 3 bases and 3 bases, there was a span of 13 bases. CDR3 nucleotide sequence: TGTGCCAGCAGCGCCCCTGGCACCGACTACAATGAGCAGTTCTTC. Protein sequence: CASSAPGTDYNEQFF. The whole variable domain, filled in from reference TRBV9 and TRBJ2-1, reads DSGVTQTPKHLITATGQRVTLRCSPRSGDLSVYWYQQSLDQGLQFLIQYYNGEERAKGNILERFSAQQFPDLHSELNLSSLELGDSALYFCASSAPGTDYNEQFFGPGTRLTVL.

The V and J genes are TRBV4-3 and TRBJ2-1, with D possibly being TRBD2 (5 bases). Looked up from germline, CDR1 is LGHNA and CDR2 is YSLEER. This CDR3 is 16 amino acids long. V was pared by 4 bases and J by 5 bases, with 18 bases between. The CDR3 sequence is CASSRRSGWEDNEQFF. The CDR3 region has the DNA TGCGCCAGCAGCCGGCGATCGGGGTGGGAAGACAATGAGCAGTTCTTC.

The gene calls are TRBV7-6 and TRBJ1-1, with D possibly being TRBD1 (5 bases). Deletions cut 5 bases from V and 6 bases from J, with 13 bases between. The CDR3 runs 13 residues. Germline lookup yields CDR1 SGHVS and CDR2 FNYEAQ. The CDR3 spells CASSTQGYAEAFF. The CDR3 coding sequence is TGTGCCAGCAGCACCCAGGGCTACGCTGAAGCTTTCTTT.

This clonotype was found a few times. The chain has TRBV7-9 and TRBJ2-5, with D perhaps TRBD1 (5 bases). In germline, CDR1 is SEHNR, CDR2 FQNEAQ (reference sequence). V dropped 4 bases and J dropped 10 bases, with 10 bases sitting between them. The CDR3 is made up of 11 amino acids. CDR3 sequence reads: CASSWQGVQYF. CDR3 sequence (DNA): TGTGCCAGCAGCTGGCAAGGGGTCCAGTACTTC.

The rearrangement joins TRBV5-1 to TRBJ1-1; D uncertain. The CDR3 consists of 13 residues. The germline V and J ends were trimmed by 4 bases and 0 bases, with 7 bases remaining between them. Germline CDR1 SGHRS, CDR2 YFSETQ. The CDR3 region is CASSTTLNTEAFF. The CDR3 coding sequence is TGCGCCAGCAGCACAACCCTGAACACTGAAGCTTTCTTT.

This clonotype has just a few counts. The chain employs TRBV4-1 and TRBJ2-2, with D hard to call. CDR3 length equals 17 residues. Trimming took 0 bases from V and 0 from J, leaving 11 bases between them. Germline V lookup: CDR1 MGHRA, CDR2 YSYEKL. CDR3 bases: TGCGCCAGCAGCCAAGATGATCCCGCTGCGAACACCGGGGAGCTGTTTTTT. Amino acids: CASSQDDPAANTGELFF.

There are a few counts of this clonotype. The rearrangement joins TRBV7-8 to TRBJ2-7; TRBD1 aligns across 11 bases. The CDR3 spans 15 residues. With 1 base clipped from V and 2 bases from J, the junction kept 1 base outside the gene matches. Germline V gives CDR1 SGHVS, CDR2 FQNEAQ. CDR3 region: CASSLVGQGAYEQYV. The CDR3 bases are TGTGCCAGCAGCTTAGTGGGACAGGGGGCCTACGAGCAGTACGTC.

The chain recombines TRBV4-3 with TRBJ2-1, with 10 bases lining up with TRBD2. J was trimmed by 8 bases and V by 4 bases; bases with no gene match: 11. Germline V gives CDR1 LGHNA, CDR2 YSLEER. The CDR3 runs to 16 residues. Here the CDR3 DNA reads TGCGCCAGCAGCCCTACCCCCAGCGGGGGGGTTGATGAGCAGTTCTTC. It encodes CASSPTPSGGVDEQFF.

This clonotype has just a few counts. V usage is TRBV25-1 and J usage is TRBJ2-5, with 8 nucleotides matching TRBD1. The CDR3 covers 15 residues. V dropped 4 bases and J dropped 3; count of bases not matched to a gene: 7. From germline, CDR1 is MGHDK and CDR2 SYGVNS. As DNA, the CDR3 is TGTGCCAGCAGTGGACCCGGGACAGGAAAAGAGACCCAGTACTTC. Protein product: CASSGPGTGKETQYF.

The sample holds a few counts of this clonotype. This chain connects TRBV5-6 to TRBJ2-5; a weak D match, TRBD2 (6 bases). Per the germline V gene, CDR1 is SGHDT and CDR2 is YYEEEE. V shed 4 bases and J shed 5 bases, with 15 bases lying between them. The CDR3 length is 14 residues. CDR3 region: CASSDARGGETQYF. The DNA of the CDR3 is TGTGCCAGCAGCGATGCGCGGGGCGGGGAGACCCAGTACTTC.

The chain couples TRBV4-3 to TRBJ2-5, with TRBD1 identical over 10 bases. Germline trimming cut 0 bases from V and 5 bases from J; bases unmatched to any gene: 12. Germline V lookup: CDR1 LGHNA, CDR2 YSLEER. The CDR3 loop spans 18 amino acids. The CDR3 here is CASSQERQGARFVETQYF. The CDR3 DNA reads as TGCGCCAGCAGCCAAGAAAGACAGGGGGCGAGATTCGTGGAGACCCAGTACTTC.